This is a list of T cell receptor beta chains from one sample in a study of blood T cell repertoires in COVID-19. Measured with immunoSEQ multiplex PCR; TCRdb has only the in-frame clones, and not every one. This table holds more than 70,000 clones, roughly 86% found once. The specimen was peripheral blood. The receptors originated from a man between 45 and 60 years old with active or convalescent COVID-19. Each CDR3 is given without its conserved first and last residue. Clone size is stated in some rows and not others, as once, few, many or a class when expanded.

v_call	clone_size	j_call	cdr3_aa
TRBV29-1	.	TRBJ1-4	SAGTEWEKLF
TRBV19	.	TRBJ2-7	ASTLGGANSYEQY
TRBV6-2/TRBV6-3	.	TRBJ1-5	ASSYGQGYQPQH
TRBV4-3	.	TRBJ2-1	ASSQDTGGHNEQF
TRBV18	.	TRBJ2-5	ASSPEQETQY
TRBV19	few	TRBJ1-6	ASKTDTSYNSPLH
TRBV28	.	TRBJ2-1	AIISGGADNEQF
TRBV23-1	once	TRBJ1-2	ASSQWRDYYGYT
TRBV6-5	.	TRBJ2-5	ASSYGGTGWQETQY
TRBV3-1/TRBV3-2	.	TRBJ2-1	ASSQMVGGNEQF
TRBV6-5	once	TRBJ2-5	ASSFHRTGGVETQY
TRBV18	.	TRBJ2-3	ASSPDSVAGKEY
TRBV14	once	TRBJ1-1	ASSQDWETEAF
TRBV19	.	TRBJ1-2	ASSIGGLYGYT
TRBV10-2	.	TRBJ1-6	ASSEISLNSPLH
TRBV5-1	.	TRBJ2-5	ASSLGEQETQY
TRBV6-2/TRBV6-3	.	TRBJ1-6	ASSNPGDNSPLH
TRBV25-1	.	TRBJ2-6	ASSESGWRYSGANVLT
TRBV27	.	TRBJ1-6	ASSFGQGMNSPLH
TRBV11-2	.	TRBJ1-1	ASSINLQDRGTEAF
TRBV30	.	TRBJ2-3	AWSIGGNTQY
TRBV6-5	.	TRBJ2-5	ASFQGAGETQY
TRBV5-4	once	TRBJ1-1	ASRDQGRNTEAF
TRBV7-2	.	TRBJ2-5	ASSLGSGGNQETQY